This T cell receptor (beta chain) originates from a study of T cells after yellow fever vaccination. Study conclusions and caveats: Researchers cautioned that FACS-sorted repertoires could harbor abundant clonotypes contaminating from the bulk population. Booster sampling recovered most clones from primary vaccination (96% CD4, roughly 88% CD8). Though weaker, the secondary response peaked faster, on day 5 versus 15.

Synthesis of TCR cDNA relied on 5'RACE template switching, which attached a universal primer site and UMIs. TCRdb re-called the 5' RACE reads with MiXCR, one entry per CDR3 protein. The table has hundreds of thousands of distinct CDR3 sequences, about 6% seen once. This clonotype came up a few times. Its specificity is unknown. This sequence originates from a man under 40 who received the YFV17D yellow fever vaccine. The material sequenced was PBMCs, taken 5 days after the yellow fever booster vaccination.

CDR3 bases: TGTGCCAGCAGTTACCGGGACAGGGGTGCCGAGCAGTACTTC. The encoded protein is CASSYRDRGAEQYF. The rearrangement joins TRBV27 to TRBJ2-7, with 10 bases aligning to TRBD1. The CDR3 spans 14 residues. Trimming removed 4 bases from V and 6 bases from J; junction bases left unmatched: 6. Germline assignment: CDR1 MNHEY and CDR2 SMNVEV (reference sequence).